This T cell receptor (beta chain) appears in the sequencing data of a study of PD-1 blockade in classical Hodgkin lymphoma. Study-level findings and limits: Prior therapy or disease activity may underlie the repertoire differences, whose causes remain undefined. According to reports, newly diagnosed patients had lower baseline TCR diversity than healthy donors, and relapsed/refractory patients had lower baseline TCR diversity still.

Time point meaning: newly diagnosed, previously untreated cHL patient sample. Purification of CD4+ T cells from thawed PBMCs was achieved by magnetic negative selection. The CDR3 is made up of 12 amino acids. CDR1 is GTSNPN, CDR2 SVGIG, per germline (reference sequence). Of note for this clone: Its antigen is still unknown. One end of the junction is discordant with germline, which a read error may explain.

Using immunoSEQ multiplex PCR, the repertoire was profiled, and TCRdb retains in-frame clones only, with some absent. The table has around 27,000 clones, around 89% seen once. The sequencing sample was made of CD4+ T cells from blood. The genes are TRBV30 and TRBJ2-3, with 12 bases lining up with TRBD2. The source is a human donor with classical Hodgkin lymphoma. The CDR3: CAWSALAGGPAF. CDR3 sequence (DNA): TGTGCCTGGAGTGCGCTAGCGGGAGGGCCCGCTTTT.